This T cell receptor beta chain is drawn from a study of cytomegalovirus exposure and HLA in healthy donors. Study results and caveats: An assumption of roughly uniform sequencing depth across donors underlay the presence/absence analyses. Follow-up analysis later connected one missense variant in DCLRE1C with trimming of TCR beta V- and J-genes. Sequencing had likely introduced a cluster of highly shared sequence variants as an artifact.

The CDR3 extends over 15 amino acids. Germline-derived CDR1 and CDR2 are MNHNS and SASEGT. Concerning this clone itself: The antigen remains unidentified.

PCR employed 60 Vbeta and 13 Jbeta primers. Measured with immunoSEQ multiplex PCR; TCRdb has only the in-frame clones, and not every one. The sample contains approximately 200,000 clones, 75% to 85% of which appear only once. The source material was PBMCs. This receptor was identified in a woman aged 45-65 years in good health and CMV-seronegative. The chain carries TRBV6-1 and TRBJ2-5, with TRBD1 identical over 12 bases. Judging by the DNA end, TRBJ2-7 fits better; the J call may be wrong. The CDR3 here is CASSPLGTGGGEQYF. The CDR3 DNA sequence: TGTGCCAGCAGTCCACTGGGGACAGGGGGCGGCGAGCAGTACTTC.